These T cell receptor beta chains were read from a single sample in a study of OX40 agonist ivuxolimab in advanced cancers. Sequencing was performed with immunoSEQ multiplex PCR; in TCRdb, only in-frame clones are kept and a portion is missing. The table includes approximately 89,000 clones, approximately 91% detected once. This material consisted of CD4+ or CD8+ T cells sorted from blood, taken in a trial of the OX40 agonist ivuxolimab. Receptor source: an adult with an advanced solid tumor such as melanoma, head and neck, liver or kidney cancer. CDR3s include the opening cysteine and the closing phenylalanine or tryptophan. A D gene is named only where the DNA matches it firmly. Rows give clone size only sometimes, using once, few, many, or a class for an expanded clone.

cdr3_aa,cdr3_nt,v_call,clone_size,cdr3_length,d_call,j_call
CASSLWTSGADYNEQFF,TGCGCCAGCAGCTTGTGGACTAGCGGGGCAGACTACAATGAGCAGTTCTTC,TRBV5-1,NA,17,TRBD2,TRBJ2-1
CAWSVRWEYGYTF,TGTGCCTGGAGTGTTAGGTGGGAATATGGCTACACCTTC,TRBV30,few,13,NA,TRBJ1-2
CSSGTLGYGYTF,TGCAGCTCCGGGACCCTGGGCTATGGCTACACCTTC,TRBV29-1,NA,12,NA,TRBJ1-2
CASSKAGGTDTQYF,TGTGCCAGCAGCAAAGCGGGGGGCACAGATACGCAGTATTTT,TRBV7-3,NA,14,TRBD2,TRBJ2-3
CASSLVNRRETQYF,TGTGCCAGCAGCTTAGTCAACAGGCGAGAGACCCAGTACTTC,TRBV11-2,NA,14,NA,TRBJ2-5
CASSIQGKGNYGYTF,TGTGCCAGCAGCATTCAGGGCAAGGGCAACTATGGCTACACCTTC,TRBV6-1,NA,15,NA,TRBJ1-2
CASSQASLPGANVLTF,TGTGCCAGCAGCCAAGCTTCCCTGCCAGGGGCCAACGTCCTGACTTTC,TRBV4-2,NA,16,NA,TRBJ2-6
CASSLVRAGGRTEAFF,TGTGCCAGCAGCTTAGTCCGGGCGGGGGGCCGGACTGAAGCTTTCTTT,TRBV11-2,NA,16,NA,TRBJ1-1
CASSNPARGTDEQYF,TGTGCCAGCAGCAACCCCGCCAGGGGGACGGACGAGCAGTACTTC,TRBV11-2,NA,15,TRBD1,TRBJ2-7
CASSKVHAVEPDTQYF,TGTGCCAGCAGCAAAGTCCACGCAGTCGAGCCAGATACGCAGTATTTT,TRBV21-1,once,16,NA,TRBJ2-3
CASRRGQGSYNEQFF,TGTGCCAGCAGGCGGGGACAGGGCTCCTACAATGAGCAGTTCTTC,TRBV5-6,few,15,TRBD1,TRBJ2-1
CASSLGSGETYEQYF,TGCGCCAGCAGCTTGGGAAGCGGGGAGACCTACGAGCAGTACTTC,TRBV5-1,once,15,TRBD2,TRBJ2-7
CAISGEGYGYTF,TGTGCCATCAGTGGGGAGGGCTATGGCTACACCTTC,TRBV10-3,NA,12,NA,TRBJ1-2
CASSSTGVRANEKLFF,TGTGCCAGCAGCTCAACAGGGGTACGAGCTAATGAAAAACTGTTTTTT,TRBV28,NA,16,TRBD1,TRBJ1-4
CASSLQYGASQETQYF,TGTGCCAGCAGTTTACAGTACGGGGCTTCCCAAGAGACCCAGTACTTC,TRBV6-5,NA,16,NA,TRBJ2-5
CSAPQGSEAFF,TGCAGTGCTCCACAGGGGAGTGAAGCTTTCTTT,TRBV20-1,few,11,TRBD1,TRBJ1-1
CATQQDQGYGAQHF,TGTGCCACCCAACAAGATCAGGGTTACGGGGCCCAGCATTTT,TRBV19,NA,14,NA,TRBJ1-5
CASSESSHLIGDEQFF,TGCGCCAGCAGTGAGTCATCACACCTCATAGGGGATGAGCAGTTCTTC,TRBV10-2,NA,16,NA,TRBJ2-1
CASSSSVSYGYTF,TGTGCCAGCAGCTCAAGTGTTAGCTATGGCTACACCTTC,TRBV7-2,NA,13,NA,TRBJ1-2
CATSPRTGGYEQYF,TGTGCCACCAGCCCTCGGACAGGGGGCTACGAGCAGTACTTC,TRBV15,NA,14,TRBD1,TRBJ2-7
CASSLGPGGQYF,TGTGCCAGCAGCTTGGGCCCCGGGGGGCAGTACTTC,TRBV5-6,few,12,NA,TRBJ2-7
CASREGAGEKLFF,TGTGCCAGCCGAGAGGGGGCGGGTGAAAAACTGTTTTTT,TRBV7-2,NA,13,TRBD1,TRBJ1-4
CASRTSGRAAKNTGELFF,TGTGCCAGCAGAACTAGCGGGAGGGCCGCGAAGAACACCGGGGAGCTGTTTTTT,TRBV6-4,once,18,TRBD2,TRBJ2-2
CASSLGLGDQGFF,TGTGCCAGCAGCTTAGGCCTTGGGGACCAGGGGTTCTTC,TRBV7-8,NA,13,NA,TRBJ2-1
CASSYFLAGSSPDTQYF,TGCGCCAGCAGCTATTTCCTAGCGGGGTCTTCCCCAGATACGCAGTATTTT,TRBV5-1,few,17,TRBD2,TRBJ2-3
CASSVEQGNTEAFF,TGTGCCAGCAGTGTAGAACAGGGAAACACTGAAGCTTTCTTT,TRBV2,NA,14,NA,TRBJ1-1
CASSTIRQGSSGNTIYF,TGTGCCAGCTCGACCATAAGACAGGGGTCCTCTGGAAACACCATATATTTT,TRBV18,NA,17,TRBD1,TRBJ1-3
CASSLNEGLPLHF,TGTGCCAGCAGCTTAAATGAGGGATTACCCCTCCACTTT,TRBV7-3,NA,13,NA,TRBJ1-6
CASSPQGSGGAIDTQYF,TGTGCCAGCAGCCCGCAGGGTAGCGGGGGGGCCATAGATACGCAGTATTTT,TRBV7-9,once,17,TRBD2,TRBJ2-3
CASSLIAGGARGTQYF,TGTGCCAGCAGCTTAATAGCGGGAGGCGCACGGGGGACCCAGTACTTC,TRBV7-9,NA,16,TRBD2,TRBJ2-5
CASSQAGTGYNEQFF,TGTGCCAGCAGCCAAGCCGGGACAGGGTACAATGAGCAGTTCTTC,TRBV14,NA,15,TRBD1,TRBJ2-1
CASSDTGQTFPYGYTF,TGTGCCAGCAGTGATACGGGACAGACTTTTCCCTATGGCTACACCTTC,TRBV28,NA,16,TRBD1,TRBJ1-2
CASSRQGNTEAFF,TGTGCCAGCAGCCGACAGGGTAACACTGAAGCTTTCTTT,TRBV11-2,NA,13,TRBD1,TRBJ1-1
CASSLEGFEQYF,TGCGCCAGCAGCTTGGAAGGCTTCGAGCAGTACTTC,TRBV5-1,NA,12,NA,TRBJ2-7
CASSPRPPTTPYEQYF,TGTGCCAGCAGTCCTCGACCCCCGACTACGCCCTACGAGCAGTACTTC,TRBV27,NA,16,NA,TRBJ2-7
CASSQDPDSYNEQFF,TGTGCCAGCAGCCAGGACCCAGACTCCTACAATGAGCAGTTCTTC,TRBV11-2,NA,15,NA,TRBJ2-1
CASSDRGTEKLFF,TGTGCCAGTAGTGACAGGGGGACTGAAAAACTGTTTTTT,TRBV19,NA,13,TRBD1,TRBJ1-4
CASSPRRGGYNEQFF,TGTGCCAGCTCACCAAGGCGGGGGGGGTACAATGAGCAGTTCTTC,TRBV18,NA,15,TRBD2,TRBJ2-1
CASSQTWGEETQYF,TGTGCCAGTAGTCAGACCTGGGGGGAAGAGACCCAGTACTTC,TRBV19,NA,14,NA,TRBJ2-5
CASSSHSKTGGVWSNTEAFF,TGTGCCAGCAGTTCGCACTCAAAGACAGGGGGCGTTTGGTCGAACACTGAAGCTTTCTTT,TRBV28,NA,20,TRBD1,TRBJ1-1
CASSIHRGGTEAFF,TGTGCCAGCAGTATCCACAGAGGAGGCACTGAAGCTTTCTTT,TRBV28,NA,14,NA,TRBJ1-1
CASSHQTSGRAGWQYF,TGTGCCAGCAGCCACCAGACTAGCGGGAGGGCCGGTTGGCAGTACTTC,TRBV7-9,NA,16,TRBD2,TRBJ2-7
CASSKTEETQYF,TGCGCCAGCAGCAAGACAGAAGAGACCCAGTACTTC,TRBV5-1,NA,12,NA,TRBJ2-5
CAISESYSDTQYF,TGTGCCATCAGTGAGTCCTATTCTGATACGCAGTATTTT,TRBV10-3,NA,13,NA,TRBJ2-3
CASSSGTSYAKNIQYF,TGTGCCAGCAGCTCTGGGACTAGTTACGCCAAAAACATTCAGTACTTC,TRBV5-4,NA,16,TRBD2,TRBJ2-4
CASSLMGIGAFF,TGTGCCAGCAGCTTAATGGGGATCGGAGCTTTCTTT,TRBV13,NA,12,NA,TRBJ1-1
CASSDPGQGEYF,TGTGCCAGCAGTGATCCAGGCCAAGGGGAGTACTTC,TRBV28,few,12,NA,TRBJ2-4
CASSPSPGLVLGNQPQHF,TGTGCCAGCAGTCCCTCCCCAGGGCTGGTATTGGGCAATCAGCCCCAGCATTTT,TRBV28,few,18,NA,TRBJ1-5
CASSAGTGHQPQHF,TGTGCCAGCAGTGCCGGGACAGGGCATCAGCCCCAGCATTTT,TRBV28,few,14,TRBD1,TRBJ1-5
CASSRDSYQPQHF,TGTGCCAGCAGCCGGGACAGCTATCAGCCCCAGCATTTT,TRBV6-5,NA,13,TRBD1,TRBJ1-5
CASSQDQTSYNEQFF,TGCGCCAGCAGCCAAGATCAAACAAGTTACAATGAGCAGTTCTTC,TRBV4-3,NA,15,NA,TRBJ2-1
CASSVGEGGPGELFF,TGTGCCAGCAGCGTAGGAGAGGGAGGGCCCGGGGAGCTGTTTTTT,TRBV9,NA,15,TRBD2,TRBJ2-2
CASRGGQSSGNTIYF,TGTGCCAGCAGAGGGGGACAGAGCTCTGGAAACACCATATATTTT,TRBV7-2,NA,15,TRBD1,TRBJ1-3
CASSRWGGRADDNEQFF,TGCGCCAGCAGCCGCTGGGGCGGGAGGGCCGACGACAATGAGCAGTTCTTC,TRBV5-1,once,17,TRBD2,TRBJ2-1
CASSQAQNTGELFF,TGTGCCAGCTCCCAAGCCCAGAACACCGGGGAGCTGTTTTTT,TRBV18,NA,14,NA,TRBJ2-2
CASSPRNVENSPLHF,TGTGCCAGCTCACCACGGAACGTCGAGAATTCACCCCTCCACTTT,TRBV18,NA,15,NA,TRBJ1-6